This T cell receptor (beta chain) came from a study of blood T cell repertoires in COVID-19 (TCRdb year 2020). Regarding the research as a whole: Samples covering the acute and convalescent phases of COVID-19 were provided by collaborators in the United States, Italy and Spain. The material from the prospective study consisted of cDNA or gDNA derived from T cells, B-cell-depleted T cells, or PBMCs. Subjects who had been exposed to COVID-19, were actively infected with it, or had recovered from it provided the deeply sampled blood TCRbeta repertoires that made up the dataset. A freely available public database, intended as a resource for researchers studying the immune response to SARS-CoV-2, is where the repertoires were released. The samples were drawn from the first 160 participants of the ongoing ImmuneRACE study and from about 1,200 subjects provided by 6 global collaborators. A de-identified subject ID, COVID-19 status, age in years and sex were almost always included in the sample metadata. Where available, HLA class I and class II types were obtained from metadata supplied by the sample provider rather than from assay-based typing. Overall results and qualifications from the work: The amount of clinical and demographic metadata varied by source and participant and was provided uncurated.

Cut back by 3 bases and 0 bases, the V and J ends lie 11 bases apart. From its cysteine to its phenylalanine, the CDR3 spans 15 amino acids. The kept DNA is CDR3 alone, 45 bases in frame from the first base. CDR1 is given as MNHNS and CDR2 as SASEGT, both from the germline V gene. With regard to this clone: No cognate antigen has been identified for it. The sample holds no much larger clone one base away, and base qualities are not on file.

Participants in the prospective study were aged roughly 18 to 100 years, lived in about two dozen United States geographic areas, and enrolled through a virtual design. To assign participants to cohorts, the prospective study relied on clinical history that participants themselves reported in a screening survey and a study questionnaire. In the prospective study, mobile phlebotomists collected whole blood, serum and a nasopharyngeal or oropharyngeal swab from each participant. Over an approximately 2-month period, participants in the prospective study had the option of providing additional blood draws and questionnaires. Before DNA extraction, prospective study blood samples were shipped either frozen or at room temperature. TCRbeta CDR3 regions were amplified from genomic DNA using the immunoSEQ Assay, a bias-controlled multiplex PCR. On the authors' methods: Within the assay, amplification of reference gene primers was used to estimate how many nucleated cells each sample contained. To quantify the absolute abundance of each unique TCRbeta CDR3 rearrangement, sequence reads were collapsed and filtered. For each sample, productive Simpson clonality was calculated as the square root of Simpson's diversity index over productive rearrangements. TCRdb carries this immuneACCESS record with in-frame sequences only. Its versions omit some clonotypes, under half of them owing to an unresolved V gene in the studies checked, with the rest unexplained. V, J and clone size derive from that table, while D and trimming were established from the DNA sequence. The sample table lists some 250,000 clones, roughly 91% of them with a count of one. About 2.1% of the sample is held by the ten biggest clonotypes.

This clonotype was sampled from a woman aged 40 to 50 with acute COVID-19. The chain links TRBV6-1 with TRBJ1-2; no D segment can be confidently identified. The sample comprised PBMCs or T cells enriched from blood (not recorded which). At the DNA level, the sequence is TGTGCCAGCAGTGATTGGTACGCAGCTAACTATGGCTACACCTTC. Protein translation: CASSDWYAANYGYTF.